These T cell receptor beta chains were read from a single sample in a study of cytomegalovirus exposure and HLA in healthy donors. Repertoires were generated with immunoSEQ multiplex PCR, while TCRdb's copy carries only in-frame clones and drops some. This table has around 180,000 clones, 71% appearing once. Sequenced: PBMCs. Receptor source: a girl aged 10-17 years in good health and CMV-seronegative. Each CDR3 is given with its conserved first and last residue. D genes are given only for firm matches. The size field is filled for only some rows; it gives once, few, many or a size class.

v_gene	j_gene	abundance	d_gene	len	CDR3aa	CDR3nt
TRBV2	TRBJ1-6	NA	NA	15	CASAERGREGSPLHF	TGTGCCAGCGCTGAACGGGGGCGGGAGGGTTCACCCCTCCACTTT
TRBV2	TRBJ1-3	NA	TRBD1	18	CASSEDRGRMHSGNTIYF	TGTGCCAGCAGCGAGGACAGGGGGCGGATGCACTCTGGAAACACCATATATTTT
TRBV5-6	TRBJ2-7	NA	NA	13	CASSLQGWGEQYF	TGTGCCAGCAGCTTACAGGGATGGGGCGAGCAGTACTTC
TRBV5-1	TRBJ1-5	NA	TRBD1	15	CASSQTGGIDQPQHF	TGCGCCAGCAGCCAAACAGGGGGCATAGATCAGCCCCAGCATTTT
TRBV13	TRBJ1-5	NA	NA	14	CASSPAGLNQPQHF	TGTGCCAGCAGCCCAGCAGGACTGAATCAGCCCCAGCATTTT
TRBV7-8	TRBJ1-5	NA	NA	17	CASSLVTGNSGNQPQHF	TGTGCCAGCAGCTTAGTCACCGGGAATAGTGGCAATCAGCCCCAGCATTTT
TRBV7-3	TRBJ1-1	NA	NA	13	CASSLNGNTEAFF	TGTGCCAGCAGCTTAAACGGGAACACTGAAGCTTTCTTT
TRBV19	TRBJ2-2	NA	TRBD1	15	CASSYQGANTGELFF	TGTGCCAGTAGTTATCAGGGGGCGAACACCGGGGAGCTGTTTTTT
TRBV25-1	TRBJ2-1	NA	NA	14	CASSVGSSYNEQFF	TGTGCCAGCAGTGTCGGGAGCTCCTACAATGAGCAGTTCTTC
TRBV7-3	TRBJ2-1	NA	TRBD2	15	CASSNGGVSYNEQFF	TGTGCCAGCAGCAACGGGGGGGTCTCCTACAATGAGCAGTTCTTC
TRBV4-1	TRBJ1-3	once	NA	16	CASSLNTGMSGNTIYF	TGCGCCAGCAGCCTCAATACAGGGATGTCTGGAAACACCATATATTTT
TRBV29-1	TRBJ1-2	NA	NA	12	CSVVQANYGYTF	TGCAGCGTTGTTCAGGCTAACTATGGCTACACCTTC
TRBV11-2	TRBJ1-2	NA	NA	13	CASSPQEKYGYTF	TGTGCCAGCAGCCCACAGGAAAAATATGGCTACACCTTC
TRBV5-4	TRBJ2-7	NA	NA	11	CASSRTGEQYF	TGTGCCAGCAGCAGAACGGGAGAGCAGTACTTC
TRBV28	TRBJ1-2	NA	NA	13	CASSADRLYGYTF	TGTGCCAGCAGCGCCGACAGGCTCTATGGCTACACCTTC
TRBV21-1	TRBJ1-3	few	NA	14	CASNLKTGGNTIYF	TGTGCCAGCAATCTGAAGACAGGGGGAAACACCATATATTTT
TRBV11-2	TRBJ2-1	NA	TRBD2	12	CASSSTSDEQFF	TGTGCCAGCAGCTCTACTAGCGATGAGCAGTTCTTC
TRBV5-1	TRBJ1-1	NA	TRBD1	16	CASSWAVDRAPTEAFF	TGCGCCAGCAGCTGGGCCGTCGACAGGGCACCCACTGAAGCTTTCTTT
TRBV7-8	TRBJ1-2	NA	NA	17	CASSSNRARGGLDGYTF	TGTGCCAGCAGCTCGAATAGGGCCCGGGGAGGATTGGATGGCTACACCTTC
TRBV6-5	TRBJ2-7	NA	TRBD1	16	CASSSLGGRGSREQYF	TGTGCCAGCAGTTCCTTAGGGGGCCGAGGGAGTCGCGAGCAGTACTTC
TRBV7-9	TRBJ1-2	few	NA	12	CAGQQGNYGYTF	TGTGCCGGCCAACAGGGAAACTATGGCTACACCTTC
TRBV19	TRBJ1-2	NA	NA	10	CASSGYGYTF	TGTGCCAGTAGCGGGTATGGCTACACCTTC
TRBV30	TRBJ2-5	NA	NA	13	CAWSDTSQETQYF	TGTGCCTGGAGTGATACCAGCCAAGAGACCCAGTACTTC
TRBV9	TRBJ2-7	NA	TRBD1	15	CASSVEPGTAYEQYF	TGTGCCAGCAGCGTAGAGCCCGGGACAGCGTACGAGCAGTACTTC
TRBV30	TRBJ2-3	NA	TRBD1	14	CAWSVPGGPDTQYF	TGTGCCTGGAGTGTACCAGGGGGCCCAGATACGCAGTATTTT
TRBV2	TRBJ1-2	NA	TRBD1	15	CASSAGQGANYGYTF	TGTGCCAGCAGTGCTGGACAGGGGGCGAACTATGGCTACACCTTC
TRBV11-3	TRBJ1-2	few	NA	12	CASSLQGYGYTF	TGTGCCAGCAGCTTACAGGGGTATGGCTACACCTTC
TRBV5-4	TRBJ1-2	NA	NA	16	CASSRIQGPRSYGYTF	TGTGCCAGCAGCCGTATACAGGGCCCCAGGAGCTATGGCTACACCTTC
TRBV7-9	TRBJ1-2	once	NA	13	CASSLGNSFGYTF	TGTGCCAGCAGCTTAGGAAACAGCTTTGGCTACACCTTC
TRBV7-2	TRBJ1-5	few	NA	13	CASSPDGNQPQHF	TGTGCCAGCAGCCCTGACGGGAATCAGCCCCAGCATTTT
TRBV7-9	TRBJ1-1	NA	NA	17	CASSSIGDFQANTEAFF	TGTGCCAGCAGCTCGATTGGCGATTTTCAGGCGAACACTGAAGCTTTCTTT
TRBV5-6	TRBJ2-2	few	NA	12	CASSLALGELFF	TGTGCCAGCAGCTTGGCACTCGGGGAGCTGTTTTTT
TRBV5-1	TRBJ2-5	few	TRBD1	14	CASSPDRGGETQYF	TGCGCCAGCAGCCCGGACAGGGGCGGAGAGACCCAGTACTTC
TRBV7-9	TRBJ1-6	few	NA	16	CASSPPLFRKNSPLHF	TGTGCCAGCAGCCCTCCCCTGTTCAGGAAGAATTCACCCCTCCACTTT
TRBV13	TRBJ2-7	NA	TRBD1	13	CASRVGTDYEQYF	TGTGCCAGCAGAGTCGGGACAGATTACGAGCAGTACTTC